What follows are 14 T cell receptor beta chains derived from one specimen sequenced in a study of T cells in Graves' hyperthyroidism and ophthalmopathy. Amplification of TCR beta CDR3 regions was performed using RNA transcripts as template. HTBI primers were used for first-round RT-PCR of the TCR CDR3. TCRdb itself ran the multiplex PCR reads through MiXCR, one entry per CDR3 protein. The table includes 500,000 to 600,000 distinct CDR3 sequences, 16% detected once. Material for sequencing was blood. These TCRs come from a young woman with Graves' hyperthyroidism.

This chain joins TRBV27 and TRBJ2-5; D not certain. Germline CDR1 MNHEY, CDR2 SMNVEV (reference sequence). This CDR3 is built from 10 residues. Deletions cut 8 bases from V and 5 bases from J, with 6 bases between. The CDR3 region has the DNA TGTGCCAGCGGTAGGGAGACCCAGTACTTC. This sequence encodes CASGRETQYF.

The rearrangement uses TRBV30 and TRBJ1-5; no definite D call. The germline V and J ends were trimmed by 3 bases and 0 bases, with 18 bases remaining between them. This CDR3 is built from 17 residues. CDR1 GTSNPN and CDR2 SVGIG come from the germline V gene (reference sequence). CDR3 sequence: CAWSQAPKGYSNQPQHF. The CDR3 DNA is TGTGCCTGGAGCCAGGCCCCTAAGGGTTATAGCAATCAGCCCCAGCATTTT.

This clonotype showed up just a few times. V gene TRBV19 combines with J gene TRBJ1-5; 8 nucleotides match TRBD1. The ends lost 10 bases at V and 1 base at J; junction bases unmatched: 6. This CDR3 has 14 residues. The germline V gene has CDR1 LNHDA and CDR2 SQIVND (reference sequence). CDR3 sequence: CAIKDRESNQPQHF. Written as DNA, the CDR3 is TGTGCCATAAAGGACAGGGAGAGCAATCAGCCCCAGCATTTT.

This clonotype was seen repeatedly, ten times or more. The CDR3 region is CASSLAGRPLAGGGDTQYF. The DNA of the CDR3 is TGTGCCAGCAGCTTAGCTGGGCGGCCCTTAGCGGGAGGAGGGGATACGCAGTATTTT. The V call is TRBV7-8, the J call TRBJ2-3; 10 bases fit TRBD2. The germline V gene has CDR1 SGHVS and CDR2 FQNEAQ. This CDR3 comprises 19 residues. V was clipped by 0 bases and J by 6 bases; unmatched bases: 15.

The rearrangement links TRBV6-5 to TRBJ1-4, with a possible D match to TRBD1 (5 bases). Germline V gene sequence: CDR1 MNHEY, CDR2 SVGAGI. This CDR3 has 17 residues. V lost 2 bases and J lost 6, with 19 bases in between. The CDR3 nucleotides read TGTGCCAGCAGTTACGGGATTGACAGTGAGTGGGATGAAAAACTGTTTTTT. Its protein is CASSYGIDSEWDEKLFF.

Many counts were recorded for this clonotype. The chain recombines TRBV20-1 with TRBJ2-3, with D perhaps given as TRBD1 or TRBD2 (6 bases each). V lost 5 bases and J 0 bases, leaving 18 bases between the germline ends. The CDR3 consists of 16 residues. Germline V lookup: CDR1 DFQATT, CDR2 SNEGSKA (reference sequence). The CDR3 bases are TGCAGTGCTGAAGACAGGACTAAGGCTAGCACAGATACGCAGTATTTT. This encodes CSAEDRTKASTDTQYF.

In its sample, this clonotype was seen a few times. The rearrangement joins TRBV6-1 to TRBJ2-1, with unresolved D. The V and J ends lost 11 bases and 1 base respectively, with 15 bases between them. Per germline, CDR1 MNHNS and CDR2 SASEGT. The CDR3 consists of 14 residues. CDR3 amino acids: CARRFLNSYNEQFF. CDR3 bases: TGTGCCCGTAGGTTCCTAAATTCCTACAATGAGCAGTTCTTC.

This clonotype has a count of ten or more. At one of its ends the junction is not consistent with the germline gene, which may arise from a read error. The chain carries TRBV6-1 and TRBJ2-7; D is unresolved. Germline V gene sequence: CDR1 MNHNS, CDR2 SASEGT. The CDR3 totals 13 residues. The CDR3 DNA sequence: TGTGCCAGCAGTGAATTAGGCTCCAACGAGCAGTACTTC. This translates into CASSELGSNEQYF.

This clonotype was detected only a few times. For the CDR3, the DNA is TGCAGCGTTGGTCTTCTCTACGAGCAGTACTTC. Translated: CSVGLLYEQYF. The chain is built from TRBV29-1 and TRBJ2-7; D unresolved. The V end lost 4 bases, the J end lost 3 bases, and 7 bases lay between the germline ends. CDR3 length: 11 residues. Germline-derived CDR1 and CDR2 are SQVTM and ANQGSEA.

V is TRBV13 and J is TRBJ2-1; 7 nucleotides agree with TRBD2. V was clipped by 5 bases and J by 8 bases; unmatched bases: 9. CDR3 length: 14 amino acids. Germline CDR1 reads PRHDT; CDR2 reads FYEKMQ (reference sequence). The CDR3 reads CASSNRDYSYEQFF. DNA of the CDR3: TGTGCCAGCAGCAACCGGGACTATAGCTATGAGCAGTTCTTC.

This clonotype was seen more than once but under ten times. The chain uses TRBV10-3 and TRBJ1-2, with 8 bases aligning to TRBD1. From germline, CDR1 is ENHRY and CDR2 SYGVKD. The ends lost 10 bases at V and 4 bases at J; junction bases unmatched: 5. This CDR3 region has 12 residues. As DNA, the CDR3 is TGTGCCACCACAGGGGGGCTCTATGGCTACACCTTC. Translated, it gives CATTGGLYGYTF.

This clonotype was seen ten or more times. CDR3 sequence (DNA): TGTGCCAGCAGCTTAGCCCTCGGGACTAGCGGGGGCCTGAGTCGTGAGCAGTTCTTC. It yields the protein CASSLALGTSGGLSREQFF. The V call is TRBV11-2, the J call TRBJ2-1; 14 bases map to TRBD2. This CDR3 is built from 19 residues. From germline, CDR1 is SGHAT and CDR2 FQNNGV. The V segment lost 1 base and the J segment 9 bases; nucleotides outside the gene matches: 14. Together with reference TRBV11-2 and TRBJ2-1, the CDR3 gives the full variable domain: EAGVAQSPRYKIIEKRQSVAFWCNPISGHATLYWYQQILGQGPKLLIQFQNNGVVDDSQLPKDRFSAERLKGVDSTLKIQPAKLEDSAVYLCASSLALGTSGGLSREQFFGPGTRLTVL.

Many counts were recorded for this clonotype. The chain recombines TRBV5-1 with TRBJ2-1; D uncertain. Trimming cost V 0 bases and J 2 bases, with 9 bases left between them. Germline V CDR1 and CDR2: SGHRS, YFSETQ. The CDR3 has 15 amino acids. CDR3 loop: CASSLGSGTYNEQFF. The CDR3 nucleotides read TGCGCCAGCAGCTTGGGGTCAGGTACCTACAATGAGCAGTTCTTC.

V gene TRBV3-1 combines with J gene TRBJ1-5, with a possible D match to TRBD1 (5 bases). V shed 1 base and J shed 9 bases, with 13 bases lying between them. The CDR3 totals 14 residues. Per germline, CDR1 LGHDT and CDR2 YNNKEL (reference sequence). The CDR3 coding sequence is TGTGCCAGCAGCCAAGCAGGGACCCTTTCGCCCCAGCATTTT. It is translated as CASSQAGTLSPQHF.